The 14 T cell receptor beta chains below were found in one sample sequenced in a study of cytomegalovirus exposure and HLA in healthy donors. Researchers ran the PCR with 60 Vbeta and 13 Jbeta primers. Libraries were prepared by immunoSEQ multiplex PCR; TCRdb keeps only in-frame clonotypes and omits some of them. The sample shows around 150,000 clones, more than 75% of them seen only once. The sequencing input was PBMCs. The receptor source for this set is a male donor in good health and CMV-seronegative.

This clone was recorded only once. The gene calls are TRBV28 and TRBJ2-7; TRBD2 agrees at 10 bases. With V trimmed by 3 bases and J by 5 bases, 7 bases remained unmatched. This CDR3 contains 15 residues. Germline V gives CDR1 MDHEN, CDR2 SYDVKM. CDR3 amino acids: CASSLIASGSDEQYF. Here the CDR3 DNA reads TGTGCCAGCAGTTTGATCGCTAGCGGGAGCGACGAGCAGTACTTC.

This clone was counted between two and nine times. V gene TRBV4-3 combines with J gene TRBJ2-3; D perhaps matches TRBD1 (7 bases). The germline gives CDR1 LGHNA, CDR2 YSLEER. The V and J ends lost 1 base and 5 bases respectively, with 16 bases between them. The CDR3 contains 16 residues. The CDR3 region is CASSQGAGGRKDTQYF. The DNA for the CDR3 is TGCGCCAGCAGCCAAGGTGCAGGGGGGAGAAAAGATACGCAGTATTTT.

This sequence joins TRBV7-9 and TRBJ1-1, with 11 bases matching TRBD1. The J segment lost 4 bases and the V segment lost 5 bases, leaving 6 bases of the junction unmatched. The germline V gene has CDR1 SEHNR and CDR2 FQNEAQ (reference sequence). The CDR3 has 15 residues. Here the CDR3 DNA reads TGTGCCAGCAGCGGAGGACAGGGGGCTCGCACTGAAGCTTTCTTT. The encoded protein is CASSGGQGARTEAFF.

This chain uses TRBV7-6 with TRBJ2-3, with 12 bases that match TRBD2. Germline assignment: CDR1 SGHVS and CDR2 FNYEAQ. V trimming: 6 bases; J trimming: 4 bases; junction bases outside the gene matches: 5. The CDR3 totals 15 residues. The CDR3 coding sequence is TGTGCCAGCAGTTCGACTAGCGGGGGCTCAGATACGCAGTATTTT. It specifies CASSSTSGGSDTQYF.

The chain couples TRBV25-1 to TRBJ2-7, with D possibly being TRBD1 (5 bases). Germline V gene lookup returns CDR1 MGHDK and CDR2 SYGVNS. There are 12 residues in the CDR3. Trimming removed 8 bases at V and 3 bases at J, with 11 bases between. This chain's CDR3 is CASATGYYEQYF. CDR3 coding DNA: TGTGCCAGCGCTACAGGCTACTACGAGCAGTACTTC.

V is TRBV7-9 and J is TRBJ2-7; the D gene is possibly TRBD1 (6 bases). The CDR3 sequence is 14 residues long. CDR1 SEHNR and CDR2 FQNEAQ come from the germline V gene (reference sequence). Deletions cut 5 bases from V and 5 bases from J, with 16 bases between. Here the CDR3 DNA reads TGTGCCAGCAGCATGGATCAGGGACATAACGAGCAGTACTTC. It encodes CASSMDQGHNEQYF.

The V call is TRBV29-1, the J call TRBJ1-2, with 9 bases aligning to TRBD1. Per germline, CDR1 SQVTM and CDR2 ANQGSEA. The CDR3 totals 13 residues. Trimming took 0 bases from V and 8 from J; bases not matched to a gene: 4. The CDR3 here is CSVEDRTGGGYTF. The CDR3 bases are TGCAGCGTTGAAGACCGCACAGGGGGCGGCTACACCTTC.

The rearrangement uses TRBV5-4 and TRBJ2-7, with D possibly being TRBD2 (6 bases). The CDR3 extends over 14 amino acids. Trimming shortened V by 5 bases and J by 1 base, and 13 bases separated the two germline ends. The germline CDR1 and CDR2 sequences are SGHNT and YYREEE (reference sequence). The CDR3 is CASREEGLSYEQYF. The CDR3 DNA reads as TGTGCCAGCAGGGAAGAGGGACTTTCCTACGAGCAGTACTTC.

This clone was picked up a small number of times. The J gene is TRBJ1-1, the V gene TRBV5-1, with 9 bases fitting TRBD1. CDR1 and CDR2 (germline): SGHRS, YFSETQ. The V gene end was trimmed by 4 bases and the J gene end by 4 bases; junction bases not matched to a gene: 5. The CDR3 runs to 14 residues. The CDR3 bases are TGCGCCAGCAGCGCGACAGGGGGGGTCACTGAAGCTTTCTTT. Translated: CASSATGGVTEAFF.

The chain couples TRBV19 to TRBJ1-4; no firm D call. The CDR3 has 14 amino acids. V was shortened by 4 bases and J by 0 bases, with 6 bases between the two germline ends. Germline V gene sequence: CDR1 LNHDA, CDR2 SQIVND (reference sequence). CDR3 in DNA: TGTGCCAGTAGTAGAATAGCAACTAATGAAAAACTGTTTTTT. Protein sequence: CASSRIATNEKLFF.

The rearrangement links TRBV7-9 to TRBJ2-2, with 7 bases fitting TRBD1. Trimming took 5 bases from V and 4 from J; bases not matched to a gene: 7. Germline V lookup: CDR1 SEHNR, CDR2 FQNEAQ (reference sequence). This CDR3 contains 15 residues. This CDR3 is CASSPKTGITGELFF. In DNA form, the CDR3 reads TGTGCCAGCAGCCCAAAGACAGGGATCACCGGGGAGCTGTTTTTT.

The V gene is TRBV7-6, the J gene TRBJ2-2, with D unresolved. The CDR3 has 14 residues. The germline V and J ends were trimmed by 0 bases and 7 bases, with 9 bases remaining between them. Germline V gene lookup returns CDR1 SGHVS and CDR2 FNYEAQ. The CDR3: CASSLASDYGELFF. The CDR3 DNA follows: TGTGCCAGCAGCTTAGCGTCAGATTACGGGGAGCTGTTTTTT.

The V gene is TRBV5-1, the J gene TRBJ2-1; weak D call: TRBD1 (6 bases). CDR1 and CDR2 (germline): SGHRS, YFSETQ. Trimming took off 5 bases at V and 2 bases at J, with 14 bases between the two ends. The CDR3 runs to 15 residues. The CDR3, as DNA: TGCGCCAGCAGTTTCCGACAGGATCCCTACAATGAGCAGTTCTTC. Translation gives CASSFRQDPYNEQFF.

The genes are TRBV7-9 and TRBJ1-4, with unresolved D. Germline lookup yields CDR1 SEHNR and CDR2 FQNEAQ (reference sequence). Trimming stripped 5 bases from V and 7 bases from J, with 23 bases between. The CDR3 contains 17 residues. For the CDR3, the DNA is TGTGCCAGCAGCCTACGGGGAACAATAGCATTGGGTGAAAAACTGTTTTTT. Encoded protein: CASSLRGTIALGEKLFF.